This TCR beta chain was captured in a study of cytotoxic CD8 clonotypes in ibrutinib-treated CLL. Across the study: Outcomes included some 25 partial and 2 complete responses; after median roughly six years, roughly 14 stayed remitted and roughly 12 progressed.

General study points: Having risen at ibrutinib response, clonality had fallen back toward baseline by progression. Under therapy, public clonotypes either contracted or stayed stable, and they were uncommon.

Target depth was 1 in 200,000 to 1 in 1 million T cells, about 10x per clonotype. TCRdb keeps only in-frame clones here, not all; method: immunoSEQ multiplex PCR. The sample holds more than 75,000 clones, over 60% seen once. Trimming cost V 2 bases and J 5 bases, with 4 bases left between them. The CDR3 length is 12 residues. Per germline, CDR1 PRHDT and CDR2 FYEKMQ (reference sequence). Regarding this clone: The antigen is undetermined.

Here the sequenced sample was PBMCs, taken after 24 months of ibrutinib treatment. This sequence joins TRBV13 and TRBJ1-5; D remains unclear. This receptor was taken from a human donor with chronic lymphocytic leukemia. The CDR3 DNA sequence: TGTGCCAGCAGCTTAAGGCATCAGCCCCAGCATTTT. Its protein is CASSLRHQPQHF.